A selection of T cell receptor beta chains follows, all from one sample in a study of early T cells in non-severe SARS-CoV-2 infection. TCRdb processed the 5' RACE reads anew with MiXCR; each CDR3 protein has one entry. The sample consists of around 82,000 distinct CDR3 sequences, about 15% of them appearing once. Material for sequencing was whole blood. The source of these receptors is an adult who was a healthcare worker with PCR-confirmed SARS-CoV-2 infection or an uninfected control (not recorded which). CDR3s include the opening cysteine and the closing phenylalanine or tryptophan.

CDR3 protein: CASNLDRGGGYSNQPQHF
V gene: TRBV2

CDR3 protein: CASSRSNEQFF
V gene: TRBV12-3/TRBV12-4

CDR3 protein: CSVRLTRGGNTEAFF
V gene: TRBV29-1

CDR3 protein: CASSLRRVGGTEAFF
V gene: TRBV12-3/TRBV12-4

CDR3 protein: CASRGGEDTQYF
V gene: TRBV6-6

CDR3 protein: CASRGTNSNQPQHF
V gene: TRBV2

CDR3 protein: CASSLAGGPSDTQYF
V gene: TRBV12-3/TRBV12-4

CDR3 protein: CASSSDPRLTSTDTQYF
V gene: TRBV6-2/TRBV6-3

CDR3 protein: CATSAGGRGNQPQHF
V gene: TRBV24-1

CDR3 protein: CASNQKGTGDYNEQFF
V gene: TRBV21-1

CDR3 protein: CASSELDTQYF
V gene: TRBV2

CDR3 protein: CASSLAGQGNTGELFF
V gene: TRBV7-7

CDR3 protein: CSIRLVYGYTF
V gene: TRBV29-1

CDR3 protein: CSVEGTDRQETQYF
V gene: TRBV29-1

CDR3 protein: CASSDGGQGFETQYF
V gene: TRBV6-1

CDR3 protein: CASSQGQETQYF
V gene: TRBV14

CDR3 protein: CASSFLQNTEAFF
V gene: TRBV5-6

CDR3 protein: CSVDPLGEFYNEQFF
V gene: TRBV29-1

CDR3 protein: CASSPRQGVGSYNSPLHF
V gene: TRBV18

CDR3 protein: CASSLGLASDEQFF
V gene: TRBV5-1

CDR3 protein: CSATSGDLYNEQFF
V gene: TRBV29-1

CDR3 protein: CASSLVVGLANTGELFF
V gene: TRBV13

CDR3 protein: CASSWRLPSSGNTIYF
V gene: TRBV7-8

CDR3 protein: CASRSSYNSPLHF
V gene: TRBV27

CDR3 protein: CASSLRLAGDDTQYF
V gene: TRBV12-3/TRBV12-4

CDR3 protein: CASSQDPNTIYF
V gene: TRBV3-1

CDR3 protein: CSAETNSGENNEQFF
V gene: TRBV20-1

CDR3 protein: CASSVTGTGTHEAFF
V gene: TRBV12-3/TRBV12-4

CDR3 protein: CASRFRDNTGELFF
V gene: TRBV19

CDR3 protein: CASSQGGTGGDEQFF
V gene: TRBV3-1

CDR3 protein: CASMNRDRGRNEQFF
V gene: TRBV7-8

CDR3 protein: CASSRLDPSTDTQYF
V gene: TRBV6-5